One sample yielded the 26 T cell receptor beta chains listed below, sequenced in a study of cytomegalovirus exposure and HLA in healthy donors (dated 2017 in TCRdb). The receptor library was made with the immunoSEQ multiplex PCR assay. A mixture of 60 forward primers for TCR Vbeta segments and 13 reverse primers for TCR Jbeta segments was used in the multiplex PCR. TCRdb retrieved this table from immuneACCESS and kept in-frame rearrangements only. Not all clones are present; in checked studies, unresolved V genes account for under half, and no reason is known for the remainder. For this sample the table gives fewer than 350,000 clones, of which 70% to 90% were detected only once. The ten top clones hold roughly 2.1% of the sample. The specimen was PBMCs. The receptor source for this set is a woman younger than 30 in good health and CMV-seronegative.

This clone was seen only a few times. The chain joins TRBV6-1 to TRBJ1-6, with 8 bases identical to TRBD1. V dropped 2 bases and J dropped 10; count of bases not matched to a gene: 7. Germline CDR1 MNHNS, CDR2 SASEGT. The CDR3 covers 15 residues. DNA of the CDR3: TGTGCCAGCAGTGAATATGGACAGGGCGGATCACCCCTCCACTTT. Residues: CASSEYGQGGSPLHF.

V and J are TRBV4-1 and TRBJ1-5, with D perhaps matching TRBD1 (6 bases). CDR1 and CDR2 from the germline V gene are MGHRA and YSYEKL. V lost 3 bases and J 6 bases, leaving 12 bases between the germline ends. The CDR3 runs 14 residues. The CDR3 coding sequence is TGCGCCAGCAGCCATTTACAGGGTGGTCAGCCCCAGCATTTT. The encoded protein is CASSHLQGGQPQHF.

The chain couples TRBV27 to TRBJ1-6; possible D gene TRBD1, 5 bases. Germline V gene lookup returns CDR1 MNHEY and CDR2 SMNVEV (reference sequence). The CDR3 loop spans 14 amino acids. The germline V and J ends were trimmed by 3 bases and 10 bases, with 13 bases remaining between them. CDR3 loop: CASSFAGQGSPLHF. The CDR3 DNA reads as TGTGCCAGCAGTTTTGCAGGGCAGGGCTCACCCCTCCACTTT.

A word on this clone: A single base separates this from a much larger clone, so it may be a read error. Other DNA sequences from this sample encode an identical CDR3 as well. The DNA for the CDR3 is TGTGCCAGCAGTGAAATAGCGGGGGACTCCTACGAGCAGTACTTC. Translation gives CASSEIAGDSYEQYF. The chain recombines TRBV6-1 with TRBJ2-7, with TRBD2 matching over 9 bases. V was pared by 2 bases and J by 0 bases, with 2 bases of the junction left unmatched. Germline assignment: CDR1 MNHNS and CDR2 SASEGT. The CDR3 length is 15 residues.

The chain carries TRBV5-8 and TRBJ1-2; D unclear. Trimming left V 6 bases short and J 3 bases short, with 18 bases between. This CDR3 region has 15 residues. Germline CDR1 SGHTS, CDR2 YDEGEE. This CDR3 reads CASNPLSQADYGYTF. DNA for the CDR3: TGTGCCAGCAACCCGCTTAGTCAAGCCGACTATGGCTACACCTTC.

The rearrangement joins TRBV18 to TRBJ2-1, with D possibly matching TRBD1 (6 bases). CDR3 length equals 14 residues. V gave up 5 bases and J gave up 6 bases, with 14 bases separating them. Germline V gene data show CDR1 as KGHSH and CDR2 as LQKENI. The CDR3 bases are TGTGCCAGCTCAGGGGACACTGACCCCAATGAGCAGTTCTTC. Translation: CASSGDTDPNEQFF.

V is TRBV5-4 and J is TRBJ2-1, with 8 bases that match TRBD2. V gave up 5 bases and J gave up 4 bases; unmatched junction bases: 8. The CDR3 contains 15 residues. Germline CDR1 and CDR2: SGHNT and YYREEE (reference sequence). The CDR3 DNA reads TGTGCCAGCAGTAGACAGCGGGGGCTATACAATGAGCAGTTCTTC. Translation gives CASSRQRGLYNEQFF.

CDR3 in DNA: TGTGCCAGCAGTTTATCGGGACTAGCGGGGGGCCTAAAACCCTCCTACAATGAGCAGTTCTTC. Protein sequence: CASSLSGLAGGLKPSYNEQFF. The chain uses TRBV27 and TRBJ2-1; TRBD2 aligns across 15 bases. V gave up 0 bases and J gave up 0 bases; unmatched junction bases: 9. CDR1 MNHEY and CDR2 SMNVEV come from the germline V gene (reference sequence). This CDR3 is 21 amino acids long.

The J gene is TRBJ2-5, the V gene TRBV5-1; TRBD1 aligns across 8 bases. The V and J ends lost 0 bases and 2 bases, in that order; junction bases with no gene match: 0. The CDR3 extends over 14 amino acids. The germline CDR1 and CDR2 sequences are SGHRS and YFSETQ. CDR3 sequence (DNA): TGCGCCAGCAGCTTGGGGACAGGGCAAGAGACCCAGTACTTC. Amino acids: CASSLGTGQETQYF.

The V and J genes are TRBV6-5 and TRBJ2-7, with 8 bases identical to TRBD1. The CDR3 is made up of 13 amino acids. V was pared by 9 bases and J by 3 bases, with 7 bases of the junction left unmatched. Per germline, CDR1 MNHEY and CDR2 SVGAGI. CDR3 bases: TGTGCCAGTACGGACAGGGCGGGCTACGAGCAGTACTTC. Its protein is CASTDRAGYEQYF.

The rearrangement joins TRBV5-6 to TRBJ1-1; 8 nucleotides align to TRBD1. CDR1 SGHDT and CDR2 YYEEEE come from the germline V gene. After removal of 1 base from V and 7 bases from J, the junction contained 12 bases not matched to a gene. CDR3 length: 16 amino acids. The CDR3 region has the DNA TGTGCCAGCAGCTTGTTGGACAGGGCCTTCGATGATGAAGCTTTCTTT. Translating gives CASSLLDRAFDDEAFF.

The table lists this clone with a count of one. J is TRBJ1-5 and V is TRBV25-1; no firm D call. V dropped 6 bases and J dropped 2 bases, with 11 bases sitting between them. The CDR3 consists of 14 residues. Germline V CDR1 and CDR2: MGHDK, SYGVNS. CDR3: CASSPQVGNQPQHF. In DNA form, the CDR3 reads TGTGCCAGCAGCCCCCAGGTTGGCAATCAGCCCCAGCATTTT.

V usage is TRBV29-1 and J usage is TRBJ2-1, with D possibly being TRBD2 (5 bases). The V gene lost 0 bases and the J gene lost 5 bases, with 14 bases spanning the gap. The germline CDR1 and CDR2 sequences are SQVTM and ANQGSEA. The CDR3 sequence is 15 residues long. CDR3 in amino acids: CSVEDSRGLNNEQFF. CDR3 nucleotides: TGCAGCGTTGAAGATTCCCGGGGATTGAACAATGAGCAGTTCTTC.

The chain uses TRBV5-1 and TRBJ2-2, with 12 positions matching TRBD2. Germline V gives CDR1 SGHRS, CDR2 YFSETQ. The CDR3 is made up of 19 amino acids. V shed 4 bases, J shed 4 bases, and the junction held 14 bases outside the gene matches. The CDR3 sequence: CASSRGENSLAGGTGELFF. DNA for the CDR3: TGCGCCAGCAGCCGAGGGGAGAATTCACTAGCGGGGGGCACCGGGGAGCTGTTTTTT.

The V call is TRBV5-6, the J call TRBJ2-1; 8 nucleotides line up with TRBD1. The junction had 10 bases not matched to a gene; V was cut back by 4 bases and J by 7 bases. Germline V gene lookup returns CDR1 SGHDT and CDR2 YYEEEE. The CDR3 covers 15 residues. In DNA form, the CDR3 reads TGTGCCAGCAGCCTTGTGACAGGGGATAGTAATGAGCAGTTCTTC. Protein product: CASSLVTGDSNEQFF. Combining the CDR3 with reference TRBV5-6 and TRBJ2-1 gives the whole variable domain DAGVTQSPTHLIKTRGQQVTLRCSPKSGHDTVSWYQQALGQGPQFIFQYYEEEERQRGNFPDRFSGHQFPNYSSELNVNALLLGDSALYLCASSLVTGDSNEQFFGPGTRLTVL.

V gene TRBV9 combines with J gene TRBJ2-3, with D maybe TRBD2 (6 bases). This CDR3 has 15 residues. Between the trimmed V and J ends, which lost 4 bases and 6 bases, there was a span of 18 bases. CDR1 and CDR2 from the germline V gene are SGDLS and YYNGEE. This chain's CDR3 is CASSLDGAGSDTQYF. The CDR3 DNA reads as TGTGCCAGCAGCCTAGATGGCGCGGGGTCGGATACGCAGTATTTT.

The genes are TRBV4-1 and TRBJ1-6, with D unclear. The V end lost 0 bases, the J end lost 5 bases, and 17 bases lay between the germline ends. Germline CDR1 reads MGHRA; CDR2 reads YSYEKL. This CDR3 is 18 amino acids long. The CDR3, as DNA: TGCGCCAGCAGCCAAGATTTAGGGAGGGAATTCGATAATTCACCCCTCCACTTT. This gives the protein CASSQDLGREFDNSPLHF.

The chain combines TRBV5-1 with TRBJ2-5; the D is unclear. The length of the CDR3 is 14 residues. Germline CDR1 reads SGHRS; CDR2 reads YFSETQ. V lost 0 bases to trimming and J lost 5 bases, with 11 bases between them. As DNA, the CDR3 is TGCGCCAGCAGCTTGGCAACACCTCAGGAGACCCAGTACTTC. It is translated as CASSLATPQETQYF.

A single count supports this clone. The V call is TRBV18, the J call TRBJ2-1, with 8 bases fitting TRBD2. The CDR3 runs 16 residues. V shed 5 bases, J shed 8 bases, and the junction held 14 bases outside the gene matches. The germline CDR1 and CDR2 sequences are KGHSH and LQKENI. CDR3: CASSSSLAGGIYEQFF. The CDR3 DNA reads as TGTGCCAGCTCATCGTCCCTTGCGGGGGGTATCTATGAGCAGTTCTTC.

Worth noting for this clone: Other DNA sequences in the sample encode the same CDR3. The chain is built from TRBV6-5 and TRBJ2-7, with D perhaps matching TRBD2 (6 bases). This CDR3 region has 14 residues. V dropped 0 bases and J dropped 0 bases, with 6 bases sitting between them. Germline CDR1 reads MNHEY; CDR2 reads SVGAGI. Written as DNA, the CDR3 is TGTGCCAGCAGTTACTCGGGGGGCTCCTACGAGCAGTACTTC. Translated, it gives CASSYSGGSYEQYF.

On this clone: A junction end diverges from the germline sequence, so it may reflect a read error. The genes are TRBV7-9 and TRBJ2-7; 12 nucleotides line up with TRBD2. The V gene's germline CDR1 is SEHNR and CDR2 FQNEAQ (reference sequence). This CDR3 region has 17 residues. CDR3 residues: CSSSLGYGLAGSYEQYF. The CDR3 DNA reads TGTTCCAGCAGCTTGGGCTATGGACTAGCGGGATCCTACGAGCAGTACTTC.

The chain combines TRBV6-1 with TRBJ1-2, with TRBD1 matching over 7 bases. Germline lookup yields CDR1 MNHNS and CDR2 SASEGT. This CDR3 spans 14 amino acids. Trimming took 5 bases from V and 7 from J; bases not matched to a gene: 10. CDR3 coding DNA: TGTGCCAGCAGTCCTCAGGGGGATGGGGCTGGCTACACCTTC. It is translated as CASSPQGDGAGYTF.

The chain joins TRBV19 to TRBJ2-4; 9 bases line up with TRBD1. The junction had 7 bases not matched to a gene; V was cut back by 3 bases and J by 7 bases. The CDR3 has 15 amino acids. The germline V gene encodes CDR1 LNHDA and CDR2 SQIVND (reference sequence). The CDR3 here is CASSIPDRGANIQYF. CDR3 coding DNA: TGTGCCAGTAGTATCCCTGACAGGGGGGCGAACATTCAGTACTTC.

In this sample, this clone turned up once. The V and J genes are TRBV7-9 and TRBJ2-5, with D perhaps TRBD1 (6 bases). The CDR3 runs to 14 residues. Germline V gives CDR1 SEHNR, CDR2 FQNEAQ (reference sequence). V gave up 10 bases and J gave up 2 bases, with 17 bases separating them. CDR3 protein: CAIEGVQGQETQYF. The CDR3 nucleotides read TGTGCCATAGAGGGAGTGCAGGGGCAAGAGACCCAGTACTTC.

The J gene is TRBJ1-6, the V gene TRBV5-1, with D perhaps TRBD1 (5 bases). The CDR3 has 14 amino acids. V gave up 3 bases and J gave up 5 bases, with 9 bases separating them. Germline CDR1 is SGHRS and CDR2 is YFSETQ. The CDR3 region is CASSWQGDNSPLHF. For the CDR3, the DNA is TGCGCCAGCAGCTGGCAGGGCGATAATTCACCCCTCCACTTT.

The rearrangement links TRBV19 to TRBJ2-2; 13 nucleotides align to TRBD2. The ends lost 4 bases at V and 0 bases at J; junction bases unmatched: 8. Germline lookup yields CDR1 LNHDA and CDR2 SQIVND (reference sequence). CDR3 size: 19 residues. CDR3 coding DNA: TGTGCCAGTAGTACGACTAGCGGGGGGACTACTACGAACACCGGGGAGCTGTTTTTT. As protein: CASSTTSGGTTTNTGELFF. The full variable domain, in which reference TRBV19 and TRBJ2-2 provide the parts outside the CDR3, is DGGITQSPKYLFRKEGQNVTLSCEQNLNHDAMYWYRQDPGQGLRLIYYSQIVNDFQKGDIAEGYSVSREKKESFPLTVTSAQKNPTAFYLCASSTTSGGTTTNTGELFFGEGSRLTVL.